This TCR beta chain came from a study of blood T cell repertoires in COVID-19. Background on the study: Sites across the United States, Italy and Spain contributed samples from acute and convalescent COVID-19. T cells, B-cell-depleted T cells, or PBMCs provided the cDNA or gDNA that served as material.

Original handling: Amplification of reference gene primers provided the estimated nucleated cell counts. Some clones are missing from TCRdb's copy, which holds only in-frame ones; the method was immunoSEQ multiplex PCR. That table gives V, J and clone size, and the DNA gave D and trimming. The sample has about 190,000 clones, less than 85% seen once. The origin of this receptor is a man in his fifties or sixties who had recovered from COVID-19. Sequenced sample: peripheral blood.

CDR3 sequence reads: CASSPKRDSISYTF. DNA of the CDR3: TGTGCCAGCTCACCAAAGAGGGACAGCATCAGCTACACCTTC. J is TRBJ1-2 and V is TRBV18, with 7 bases matching TRBD1. Germline values: CDR1 KGHSH, CDR2 LQKENI. The CDR3 has 14 amino acids. V lost 2 bases to trimming and J lost 9 bases; unmatched junction nucleotides: 9.